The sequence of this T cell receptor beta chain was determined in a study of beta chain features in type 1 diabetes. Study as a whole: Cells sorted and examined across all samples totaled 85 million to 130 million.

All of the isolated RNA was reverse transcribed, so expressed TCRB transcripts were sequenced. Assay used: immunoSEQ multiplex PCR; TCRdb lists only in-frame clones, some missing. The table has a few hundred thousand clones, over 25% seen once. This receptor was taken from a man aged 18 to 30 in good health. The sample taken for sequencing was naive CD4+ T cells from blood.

CDR3 in DNA: TGTGCCAGCAGTTTCGGGACTAGCGGGGATATGTACTTC. This translates into CASSFGTSGDMYF. The chain joins TRBV28 to TRBJ2-7; TRBD2 matches 13 bases. There are 13 residues in the CDR3. The V gene end was trimmed by 3 bases and the J gene end by 12 bases; junction bases not matched to a gene: 5. CDR1 and CDR2 from the germline V gene are MDHEN and SYDVKM.